The T cell receptor (beta chain) described here comes from a study of tumor and adjacent non-tumor tissue in lung cancer. A modified ARM-PCR protocol with three rounds of nested PCR amplified TCRbeta. TCRdb used MiXCR to reprocess the multiplex PCR reads, holding one entry per CDR3 protein. The profile shows 65,000 to 90,000 distinct CDR3 sequences, 80% of them singletons. The CDR3 runs 16 residues. Germline loops: CDR1 SGHRS, CDR2 YFSETQ. V lost 7 bases, J lost 5 bases, and 24 bases lay in between. This sample's RNA came from whole unsorted tissue. This TCR came from a woman in her fifties or sixties with non-small cell lung cancer. The sample taken for sequencing was lung tumor tissue. The rearrangement joins TRBV5-1 to TRBJ1-1; perhaps TRBD1 as D (6 bases). CDR3 region: CASGPTITGRYTEAFF. The CDR3, as DNA: TGCGCCAGCGGCCCTACTATAACAGGGCGGTATACTGAAGCTTTCTTT. The entire variable domain, with the rest obtained from reference TRBV5-1 and TRBJ1-1, is as follows: KAGVTQTPRYLIKTRGQQVTLSCSPISGHRSVSWYQQTPGQGLQFLFEYFSETQRNKGNFPGRFSGRQFSNSRSEMNVSTLELGDSALYLCASGPTITGRYTEAFFGQGTRLTVV.